Given below is one T cell receptor beta chain in context. Its antigen is currently unknown. Time point indicated: newly diagnosed GD, antithyroid drugs for less than 3 months. RNA from PBMCs was the source of the TCR library. HTBI primers from iRepertoire and Arm-PCR of CDR3 regions yielded the TCR beta libraries. TCRdb reanalysed the multiplex PCR reads using MiXCR and keeps one entry per CDR3 protein. The profile shows 240,000 or so distinct CDR3 sequences, 20% to 25% of them singletons. V lost 4 bases, J lost 2 bases, and 9 bases stayed unmatched. This CDR3 contains 15 residues. CDR1 and CDR2 (germline): SGHRS, YFSETQ. This entry belongs to a study of regulatory T cells in long-lasting Graves disease. Broader study findings: New patients shared 970 or so public clonotypes, and persistent patients shared more, with 2,741.

This receptor was obtained from a female donor with Graves disease. The J gene is TRBJ2-7, the V gene TRBV5-1; 7 bases fit TRBD2. The sample was peripheral blood mononuclear cells (PBMCs), taken at new diagnosis, from a patient treated with antithyroid drugs. The CDR3 loop is CASSPGGRLPYEQYF. The CDR3 nucleotides read TGCGCCAGCAGCCCAGGCGGGAGACTCCCCTACGAGCAGTACTTC.